This TCR beta chain appears in the sequencing data of a study of long-term antiretroviral therapy in people with HIV. The ends were cut back, 5 bases at V and 10 bases at J, with 21 bases in the middle. The germline CDR1 and CDR2 sequences are MDHEN and SYDVKM. The CDR3 length is 15 residues. The run of the v3.0 immunoSEQ assay was at survey level. TCRdb's table, derived via immunoSEQ multiplex PCR, lists solely in-frame clones and lacks some. The data show about 24,000 clones, with under 90% seen just once and around 16% held by the top ten. Here the sequenced sample was unsorted PBMCs, taken at the start of antiretroviral therapy, before treatment. This sequence was found in a woman aged 18-29 years with HIV. The chain is built from TRBV28 and TRBJ1-5; D call uncertain. CDR3 amino acids: CASSPHELTIEPQHF. The CDR3 DNA reads TGTGCCAGCAGTCCACACGAACTTACGATCGAACCCCAGCATTTT. The whole variable domain, filled in from reference TRBV28 and TRBJ1-5, reads DVKVTQSSRYLVKRTGEKVFLECVQDMDHENMFWYRQDPGLGLRLIYFSYDVKMKEKGDIPEGYSVSREKKERFSLILESASTNQTSMYLCASSPHELTIEPQHFGDGTRLSIL.